Following are 4 T cell receptor beta chains from one sample sequenced in a study of T cells in Graves' hyperthyroidism and ophthalmopathy. Amplification yielded TCR beta CDR3 regions, with RNA transcripts as the source. HTBI primers drove first-round RT-PCR of the TCR CDR3. In TCRdb, the multiplex PCR reads were re-called with MiXCR into one record per CDR3 protein. The sample yields 500,000 to 600,000 distinct CDR3 sequences, about 46% seen once. Sequencing was performed on peripheral blood or thyroid tissue (not recorded which). These receptor sequences come from an adult woman with Graves' disease, either hyperthyroidism or ophthalmopathy (not recorded which).

In this sample, this clonotype turned up many times. This sequence joins TRBV13 and TRBJ2-5, with 7 bases that match TRBD2. This CDR3 is built from 14 residues. CDR1 is PRHDT, CDR2 FYEKMQ, per germline (reference sequence). V lost 2 bases to trimming and J lost 5 bases; unmatched junction nucleotides: 5. In nucleotides, the CDR3 is TGTGCCAGCAGCTTACGGGGGGTTGGGGAGACCCAGTACTTC. This encodes CASSLRGVGETQYF.

Points on this clonotype: Here the CDR3 omits its conserved ending phenylalanine or tryptophan, so a read error is the likely source. It is unclear where the CDR3 begins or ends on the DNA, so no DNA is shown, and the CDR3 is as TCRdb lists it. The chain uses TRBV9 and TRBJ2-5. Both ends counted, the CDR3 spans 8 residues. CDR1 is SGDLS, CDR2 YYNGEE, per germline. This CDR3 reads CASSAYPT.

As to this clonotype: Compared with germline, one end of the junction differs, possibly owing to a read error. The chain carries TRBV20-1 and TRBJ2-7; 9 nucleotides match TRBD1. In germline, CDR1 is DFQATT, CDR2 SNEGSKA (reference sequence). The length of the CDR3 is 13 residues. The CDR3 spells CSAAGQGTGRQCF. The DNA of the CDR3 is TGCAGTGCTGCGGGACAGGGCACTGGGCGGCAGTGCTTC.

There are a few counts of this clonotype. The rearrangement uses TRBV20-1 and TRBJ2-5; maybe TRBD2 (6 bases). V lost 2 bases and J 0 bases, leaving 7 bases between the germline ends. The CDR3 is 13 residues long. Germline V gene lookup returns CDR1 DFQATT and CDR2 SNEGSKA (reference sequence). Here the CDR3 reads CSARRGYQETQYF. For the CDR3, the DNA is TGCAGTGCTAGACGGGGGTACCAAGAGACCCAGTACTTC.